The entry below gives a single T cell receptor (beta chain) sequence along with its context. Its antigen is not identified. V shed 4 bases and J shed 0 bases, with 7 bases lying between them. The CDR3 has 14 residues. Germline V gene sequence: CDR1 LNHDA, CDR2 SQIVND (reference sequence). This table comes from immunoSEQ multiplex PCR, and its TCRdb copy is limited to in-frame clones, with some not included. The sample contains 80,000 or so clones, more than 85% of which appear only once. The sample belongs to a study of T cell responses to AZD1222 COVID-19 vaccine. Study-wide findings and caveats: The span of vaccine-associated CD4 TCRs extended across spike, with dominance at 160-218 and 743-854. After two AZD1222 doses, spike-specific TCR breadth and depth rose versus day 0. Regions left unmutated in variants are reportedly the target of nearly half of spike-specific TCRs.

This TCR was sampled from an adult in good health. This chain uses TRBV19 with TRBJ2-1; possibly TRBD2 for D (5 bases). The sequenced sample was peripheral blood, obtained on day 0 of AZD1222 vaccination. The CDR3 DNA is TGTGCCAGTAGTACAGGAGGCTCCTACAATGAGCAGTTCTTC. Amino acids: CASSTGGSYNEQFF.